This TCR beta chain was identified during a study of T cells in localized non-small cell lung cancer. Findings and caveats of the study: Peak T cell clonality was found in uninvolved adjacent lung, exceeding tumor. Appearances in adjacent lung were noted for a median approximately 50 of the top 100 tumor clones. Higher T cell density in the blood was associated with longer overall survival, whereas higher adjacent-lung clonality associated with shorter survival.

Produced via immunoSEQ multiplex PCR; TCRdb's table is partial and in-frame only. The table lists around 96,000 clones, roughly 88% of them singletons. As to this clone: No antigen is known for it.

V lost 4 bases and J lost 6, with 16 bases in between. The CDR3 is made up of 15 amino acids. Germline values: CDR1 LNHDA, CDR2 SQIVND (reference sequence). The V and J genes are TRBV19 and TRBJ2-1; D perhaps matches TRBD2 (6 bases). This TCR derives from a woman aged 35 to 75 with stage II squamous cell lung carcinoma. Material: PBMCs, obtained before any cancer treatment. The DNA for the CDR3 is TGTGCCAGTAGTAAACCGGGACTCCGGCTCAATGAGCAGTTCTTC. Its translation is CASSKPGLRLNEQFF.